This T cell receptor (beta chain) was sequenced in a study of T cells in Graves' hyperthyroidism and ophthalmopathy. This clonotype appeared many times. Germline-derived CDR1 and CDR2 are LGHDT and YNNKEL (reference sequence). The CDR3 is 15 amino acids. Trimming removed 4 bases at V and 2 bases at J, with 14 bases between. The CDR3 regions of TCR beta were amplified from RNA transcripts. HTBI primers drove first-round RT-PCR of the TCR CDR3. TCRdb called the multiplex PCR reads again in MiXCR, with one record for every CDR3 protein. The sample shows 130,000 to 150,000 distinct CDR3 sequences, approximately 20% of them seen only once.

The sequence was obtained from a woman aged 45-65 years with Graves' hyperthyroidism that later progressed to Graves' ophthalmopathy. This chain connects TRBV3-1 to TRBJ1-1; D might be TRBD1 (6 bases). Sample: blood. This CDR3 is CASSPVDRLNTEAFF. CDR3 DNA sequence: TGTGCCAGCAGCCCCGTCGACAGGCTCAACACTGAAGCTTTCTTT.